This T cell receptor (beta chain) was recovered during a study of PD-L1 blockade in urothelial cancer. Turning to the study itself: Blood samples contained a median about 150,000 T cells.

Germline lookup yields CDR1 SGHTA and CDR2 FQGTGA. The CDR3 sequence is 14 residues long. The V and J ends lost 5 bases and 1 base respectively, with 11 bases between them. Method: immunoSEQ multiplex PCR; TCRdb's copy keeps in-frame clones and lacks some. The sample lists some 90,000 clones, about 89% seen once, with about 1% in the top ten. Sample time point: pretreatment peripheral blood. All patients carried locally advanced or metastatic urothelial carcinoma. The input for sequencing was PBMCs, taken around atezolizumab (anti-PD-L1) treatment. The V gene is TRBV7-3, the J gene TRBJ1-1, with a possible D match to TRBD1 (6 bases). This sequence originates from a woman older than 75 with urothelial cancer. The CDR3 sequence: CASSLDRTNTEAFF. The CDR3 coding sequence is TGTGCCAGCAGCCTAGACAGGACGAACACTGAAGCTTTCTTT.